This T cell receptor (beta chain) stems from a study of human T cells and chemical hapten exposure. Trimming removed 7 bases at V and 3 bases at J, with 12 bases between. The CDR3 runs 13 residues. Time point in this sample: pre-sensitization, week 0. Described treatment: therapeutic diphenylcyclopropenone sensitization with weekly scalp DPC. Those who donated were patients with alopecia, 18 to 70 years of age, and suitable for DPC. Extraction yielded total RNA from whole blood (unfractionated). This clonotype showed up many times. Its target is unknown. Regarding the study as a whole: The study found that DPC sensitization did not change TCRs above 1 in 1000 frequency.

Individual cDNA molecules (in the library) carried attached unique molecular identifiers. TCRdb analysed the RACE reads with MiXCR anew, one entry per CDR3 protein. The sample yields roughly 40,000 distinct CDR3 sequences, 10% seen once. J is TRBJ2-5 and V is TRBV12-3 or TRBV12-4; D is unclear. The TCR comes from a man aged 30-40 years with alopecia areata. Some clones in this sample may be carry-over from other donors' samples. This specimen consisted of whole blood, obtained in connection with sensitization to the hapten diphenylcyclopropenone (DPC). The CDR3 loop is CASNFGLEETQYF. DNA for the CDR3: TGTGCCAGCAATTTTGGCCTTGAAGAGACCCAGTACTTC.